This TCR beta chain originates from a study of T cell responses to AZD1222 COVID-19 vaccine. Generated by immunoSEQ multiplex PCR, the TCRdb table keeps only in-frame clones and is missing some. In the table there are 100,000 to 150,000 clones, around 87% of which are singletons. The germline V gene has CDR1 WNHNN and CDR2 SYGVQD (reference sequence). CDR3 length: 13 amino acids. The V and J ends lost 8 bases and 4 bases respectively, with 15 bases between them. The chain uses TRBV10-1 and TRBJ2-7; D uncertain. The source of this sequence is an adult in good health. The input for sequencing was peripheral blood, taken on day 0 of AZD1222 vaccination. CDR3 loop: CASSRGQLYEQYF. The DNA for the CDR3 is TGCGCCAGCTCCCGAGGCCAGTTATACGAGCAGTACTTC.